This T cell receptor (beta chain) was identified during a study of cytomegalovirus exposure and HLA in healthy donors. Sequencing was performed with immunoSEQ multiplex PCR; in TCRdb, only in-frame clones are kept and a portion is missing. Of approximately 160,000 clones in the sample, 86% were seen once. The donors were in the roughly 110-subject validation cohort; that cohort was separate from the roughly 700-subject first cohort. V was cut by 4 bases and J by 1 base, with 14 bases left in between. The germline V gene has CDR1 SGHDN and CDR2 FVKESK. The CDR3 runs to 15 residues. With regard to this clone: The target antigen is unknown.

The study's findings and limits: Researchers counted 164 TCR beta chains as cytomegalovirus-associated. Three CMV-associated chains proved CMV antigen-specific in vitro. Across donors, most TCRs were seen rarely, yet some public ones were widespread.

The chain uses TRBV14 and TRBJ2-7; perhaps TRBD1 as D (6 bases). Sample: PBMCs. The source of this sequence is a woman between 18 and 29 years old in good health and CMV-seronegative. CDR3 loop: CASSPRTVMSYEQYF. The CDR3, as DNA: TGTGCCAGCAGCCCCCGGACAGTAATGTCCTACGAGCAGTACTTC.